These 7 T cell receptor beta chains were sequenced from one sample in a study of monozygotic twins with inflammatory bowel disease. TCRdb derives one entry per CDR3 protein from the 5' RACE reads, leaving out DNA. In all, the sample yields roughly 140,000 distinct CDR3 sequences. The sequenced sample was blood. The receptors originated from a human donor with ulcerative colitis or Crohn's disease, or a healthy co-twin of an affected twin (not recorded which).

This chain joins TRBV5-1 and TRBJ1-1; TCRdb designates TRBD1, a call that cannot be tested without DNA. This CDR3 comprises 15 residues. CDR1 and CDR2 (germline): SGHRS, YFSETQ. This chain's CDR3 is CASSAHGQGSTEAFF.

The chain has TRBV7-2 and TRBJ2-4; there is no DNA to check the TCRdb D call of TRBD1. The CDR3 has 16 amino acids. Looked up from germline, CDR1 is SGHTA and CDR2 is FQGNSA. CDR3 protein: CASSARGRVGKNIQYF.

CDR3 sequence: CASSLRRVSNEQFF. This chain connects TRBV11-3 to TRBJ2-1; TCRdb indicates TRBD1, and absent DNA this call remains unverified. This CDR3 comprises 14 residues. Germline V lookup: CDR1 SGHNT, CDR2 YENEEA.

The chain links TRBV29-1 to TRBJ2-3; TCRdb returns TRBD1, unconfirmable since there is no DNA. CDR1 and CDR2 from the germline V gene are SQVTM and ANQGSEA. This CDR3 contains 12 residues. This chain's CDR3 is CSYLTGTDTQYF.

The chain joins TRBV6-5 to TRBJ1-4; TCRdb outputs TRBD1, but without DNA this stays unchecked. The germline V gene encodes CDR1 MNHEY and CDR2 SVGAGI. The CDR3 runs to 13 residues. The chain's CDR3 is CASSYRGREKLFF.

This chain links TRBV29-1 with TRBJ1-1; the TCRdb call, TRBD1, lacks DNA for checking. The germline V gene encodes CDR1 SQVTM and CDR2 ANQGSEA. The CDR3 has 13 amino acids. CDR3 in amino acids: CSAPTGFNTEAFF.

The chain links TRBV29-1 to TRBJ2-7; the D call from TCRdb, TRBD2, cannot be confirmed without DNA. The CDR3 loop spans 13 amino acids. Germline V CDR1 and CDR2: SQVTM, ANQGSEA. This CDR3 reads CSVGPGLGYEQYF.